This TCR beta chain was captured in a study of T cell repertoires in cytomegalovirus infection. Turning to the study itself: Carrying CMV and the relevant HLA type showed in public TCR beta signatures.

Study-level points and caveats: Based on cumulative public TCR beta family frequency, carriers of CMV plus the relevant HLA were identified.

This clonotype was counted only a few times. Its antigen is still unknown. TCRdb re-called the reads with MiXCR, one entry per CDR3 protein. The sample contains 150,000 to 200,000 distinct CDR3 sequences, about 30% of which appear only once. Sequencing was carried out using PBMCs. The sequence was obtained from a human donor in good health (CMV status not recorded). Some clones in this sample may be carry-over from other donors' samples.

The CDR3 nucleotides are TGTGCCAGCAGTTTACTAGCGGTGCCCACCGGGGAGCTGTTTTTT. It codes for CASSLLAVPTGELFF. The chain uses TRBV6-6 and TRBJ2-2; 8 bases align to TRBD2. Germline CDR1 is MNHNY and CDR2 is SVGAGI (reference sequence). The junction had 5 bases not matched to a gene; V was cut back by 4 bases and J by 4 bases. This CDR3 spans 15 amino acids.